This TCR beta chain derives from a study of long-term antiretroviral therapy in people with HIV. Overall study results and limits: Among HIV repertoires, CDR3 length ranges were narrower than those of controls. The clones with expansion before ART were dominant in the repertoire at all time points.

Survey-level resolution applied to immunoSEQ assay v3.0. Sequencing of each sample targeted about 40,000-55,000 T-cell genomes. The assay was immunoSEQ multiplex PCR, and TCRdb's table has in-frame clones only and misses some. The sample records approximately 35,000 clones, 94% being singletons. Among participants with HIV, every one received treatment in the United States. On this clone itself: Its matching antigen is unknown.

The CDR3 is made up of 16 amino acids. Trimming removed 7 bases at V and 0 bases at J, with 13 bases between. The chain combines TRBV23-1 with TRBJ2-6, with D uncertain. TRBV23-1 falls under the ORF class, with uncertain function. The sample in question was unsorted PBMCs, obtained 4.1 years after starting antiretroviral therapy. This TCR came from a woman in her 50s with HIV. As DNA, the CDR3 is TGCGCCAGCATTTCCCTCAGGTCCTCTGGGGCCAACGTCCTGACTTTC. Translation: CASISLRSSGANVLTF.